One and the same sample provided the 10 T cell receptor beta chains below, sequenced in a study of T cell changes during pregnancy in multiple sclerosis. Method: immunoSEQ multiplex PCR; TCRdb's copy keeps in-frame clones and lacks some. The sample includes 35,000 to 50,000 clones, about nine tenths of them seen just once. The starting material was CD4+ T cells from peripheral blood mononuclear cells, obtained after pregnancy. The receptors shown here come from a female donor in good health, enrolled as a control in a pregnancy study.

The rearrangement links TRBV5-4 to TRBJ1-2; maybe TRBD1 (5 bases). Germline CDR1 SGHNT, CDR2 YYREEE (reference sequence). Trimming cost V 0 bases and J 8 bases, with 14 bases left between them. This CDR3 has 14 amino acids. This CDR3 is CASSLEARADGYTF. DNA for the CDR3: TGTGCCAGCAGCTTGGAGGCCAGGGCGGACGGCTACACCTTC. Filled out from reference TRBV5-4 and TRBJ1-2, the complete variable domain reads ETGVTQSPTHLIKTRGQQVTLRCSSQSGHNTVSWYQQALGQGPQFIFQYYREEENGRGNFPPRFSGLQFPNYSSELNVNALELDDSALYLCASSLEARADGYTFGSGTRLTVV.

Regarding this clone: The sample contains more than one DNA sequence encoding this CDR3. The chain joins TRBV5-1 to TRBJ2-3; D remains unclear. This CDR3 is built from 13 residues. Germline V gene data show CDR1 as SGHRS and CDR2 as YFSETQ. Trimming stripped 1 base from V and 1 base from J, with 4 bases between. The CDR3 sequence is CASSLPGTDTQYF. CDR3 DNA: TGCGCCAGCAGCTTGCCGGGCACAGATACGCAGTATTTT.

The CDR3 DNA is TGTGCCAGCAGTTACGGTACAGGGCGCAATGAGCAGTTCTTC. It yields the protein CASSYGTGRNEQFF. V usage is TRBV6-6 and J usage is TRBJ2-1; D might be TRBD1 (6 bases). This CDR3 spans 14 amino acids. The germline gives CDR1 MNHNY, CDR2 SVGAGI (reference sequence). The V and J ends lost 2 bases and 6 bases respectively, with 11 bases between them.

The genes are TRBV16 and TRBJ2-1; 10 positions agree with TRBD2. V gave up 7 bases and J gave up 10 bases; unmatched junction bases: 16. From germline, CDR1 is KGHSY and CDR2 FQNENV. The CDR3 loop spans 16 amino acids. In DNA, the CDR3 is TGTGCCAGCACCCCCTACGACAGCGGGGGGGCCGGGGAGCAGTTCTTC. Its protein product is CASTPYDSGGAGEQFF.

This chain connects TRBV5-8 to TRBJ1-2; the D gene is possibly TRBD1 (5 bases). CDR1 and CDR2 from the germline V gene are SGHTS and YDEGEE. This CDR3 spans 14 amino acids. V was cut by 3 bases and J by 5 bases, with 14 bases left in between. The CDR3, as DNA: TGTGCCAGCAGCTATGTAGGGACTGATTATGGCTACACCTTC. It yields the protein CASSYVGTDYGYTF.

The chain has TRBV28 and TRBJ1-2; D is undetermined. CDR1 and CDR2 (germline): MDHEN, SYDVKM. Trimming cost V 3 bases and J 9 bases, with 14 bases left between them. CDR3 length: 13 amino acids. The CDR3 region is CASSFGRNKSYTF. CDR3 coding DNA: TGTGCCAGCAGTTTCGGCAGGAATAAGAGCTACACCTTC.

This chain connects TRBV7-2 to TRBJ2-3, with 7 bases that match TRBD2. The CDR3 spans 15 residues. The V segment lost 5 bases and the J segment 1 base; nucleotides outside the gene matches: 6. Germline V gene lookup returns CDR1 SGHTA and CDR2 FQGNSA. The CDR3 coding sequence is TGTGCCAGCAGCCGTAGCGGGCAAGGCACAGATACGCAGTATTTT. It is translated as CASSRSGQGTDTQYF.

The V call is TRBV28, the J call TRBJ2-1, with D perhaps matching TRBD1 (5 bases). V shed 3 bases and J shed 0 bases, with 12 bases lying between them. The CDR3 totals 16 residues. Germline V gene sequence: CDR1 MDHEN, CDR2 SYDVKM. In DNA, the CDR3 is TGTGCCAGCAGTTTCTACAGGACGATCTCCTACAATGAGCAGTTCTTC. It translates to CASSFYRTISYNEQFF.

This rearrangement joins TRBV23-1 to TRBJ1-5; D is possibly TRBD1 (5 bases). Being an ORF, TRBV23-1 has a function that is uncertain. V was pared by 10 bases and J by 0 bases, with 10 bases between. CDR3 size: 13 residues. The CDR3: CATPRDSNQPQHF. Here the CDR3 DNA reads TGCGCCACCCCCAGGGATAGCAATCAGCCCCAGCATTTT.

The CDR3 reads CASSSNPTWELEAFF. CDR3 in DNA: TGTGCCAGCAGTTCCAACCCTACGTGGGAGCTTGAAGCTTTCTTT. J is TRBJ1-1 and V is TRBV28; no definite D call. The ends were cut back, 4 bases at V and 7 bases at J, with 19 bases in the middle. Germline assignment: CDR1 MDHEN and CDR2 SYDVKM. The CDR3 length is 15 residues.